Included here is one T cell receptor beta chain sequence, with context. Its antigen is as yet unknown. All of the donors were Caucasians in good health. Through template switching, a universal primer site was introduced, and the cDNA contained unique molecular identifiers. One entry per CDR3 protein, called by TCRdb with MiXCR from the 5' RACE reads. The sample records 1.5 million to 2 million distinct CDR3 sequences, around 33% being singletons. This sample was taken from a study of identical twins. Overall study results and limits: Cord blood's abundant beta clonotypes had fewer insertions, unlike memory repertoires. Zero-insertion results could be subject to partial confounding by invariant MAIT and iNKT cells.

Germline V CDR1 and CDR2: MNHEY, SMNVEV (reference sequence). V lost 6 bases to trimming and J lost 3 bases; unmatched junction nucleotides: 5. This CDR3 has 14 residues. The TCR was taken from a newborn girl in good health. The V call is TRBV27, the J call TRBJ2-1, with 7 nucleotides matching TRBD2. Sequences were obtained from cord blood. CDR3 nucleotides: TGTGCCAGCAGACTAGCGTTCATCTACAATGAGCAGTTCTTC. This encodes CASRLAFIYNEQFF.